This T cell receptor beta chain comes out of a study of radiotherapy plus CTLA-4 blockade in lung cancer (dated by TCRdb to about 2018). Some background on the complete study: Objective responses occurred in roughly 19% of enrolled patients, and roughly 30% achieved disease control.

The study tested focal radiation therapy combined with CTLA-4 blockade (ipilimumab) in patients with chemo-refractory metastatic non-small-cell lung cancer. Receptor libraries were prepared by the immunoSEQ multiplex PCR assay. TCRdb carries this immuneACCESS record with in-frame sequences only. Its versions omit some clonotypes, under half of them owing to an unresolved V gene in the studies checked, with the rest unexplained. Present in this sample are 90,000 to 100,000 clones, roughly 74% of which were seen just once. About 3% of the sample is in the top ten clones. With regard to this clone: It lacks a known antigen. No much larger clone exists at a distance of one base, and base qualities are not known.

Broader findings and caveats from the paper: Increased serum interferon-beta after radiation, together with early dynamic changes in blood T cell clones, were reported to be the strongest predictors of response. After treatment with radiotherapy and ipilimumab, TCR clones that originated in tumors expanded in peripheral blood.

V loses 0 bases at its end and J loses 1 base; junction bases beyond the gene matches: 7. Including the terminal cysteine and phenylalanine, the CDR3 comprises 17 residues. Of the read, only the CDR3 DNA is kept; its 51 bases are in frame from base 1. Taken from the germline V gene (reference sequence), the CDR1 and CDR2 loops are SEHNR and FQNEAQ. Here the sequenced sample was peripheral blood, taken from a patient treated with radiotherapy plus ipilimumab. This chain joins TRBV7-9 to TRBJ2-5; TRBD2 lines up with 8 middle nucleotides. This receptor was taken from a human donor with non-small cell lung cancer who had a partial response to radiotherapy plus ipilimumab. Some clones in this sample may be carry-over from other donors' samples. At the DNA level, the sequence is TGTGCCAGCAGCTTAGCGGGGCTAGCGGGCTTCCAAGAGACCCAGTACTTC. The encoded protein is CASSLAGLAGFQETQYF.